Listed below are T cell receptor beta chains from one sample, sequenced in a study of blood T cell repertoires in COVID-19. TCRdb's table, derived via immunoSEQ multiplex PCR, lists solely in-frame clones and lacks some. The sample records approximately 350,000 clones, about nine tenths being singletons. The sample consisted of peripheral blood. These receptors were taken from a woman in her seventies with COVID-19, enrolled during active disease. CDR3s include the opening cysteine and the closing phenylalanine or tryptophan. D genes are given only for firm matches. A row's size may be missing; if present it is once, few, many or a size class.

TRBV12-3/TRBV12-4	.	13	TRBD1	TRBJ1-5	TGTGCCAGCAGTAGGGACAGGTATCAGCCCCAGCATTTT	CASSRDRYQPQHF
TRBV5-1	.	14	TRBD2	TRBJ2-3	TGCGCCAGCAGCTTAGCGGGGTTAAGGGATACGCAGTATTTT	CASSLAGLRDTQYF
TRBV5-8	.	14	.	TRBJ1-5	TGTGCCAGCAGCTGGGGCCTTAGCAATCAGCCCCAGCATTTT	CASSWGLSNQPQHF
TRBV2	.	15	.	TRBJ2-7	TGTGCCAGCACGGTTGGCGGCCGGAGCTCCTACGAGCAGTACTTC	CASTVGGRSSYEQYF
TRBV10-3	.	13	TRBD1	TRBJ1-2	TGTGCCGCAAACCCCGGGACAGGCTATGGCTACACCTTC	CAANPGTGYGYTF
TRBV7-2	.	16	TRBD2	TRBJ2-3	TGTGCCAGCAGCTTAGTAGCGGGGGGGGACACAGATACGCAGTATTTT	CASSLVAGGDTDTQYF
TRBV30	once	14	TRBD1	TRBJ2-7	TGTGCCTGGAGTGGGGGGACAGGGTCCTACGAGCAGTACTTC	CAWSGGTGSYEQYF
TRBV11-2	.	14	.	TRBJ1-1	TGTGCCAGCAGCTCACTCCAGGGGAACACTGAAGCTTTCTTT	CASSSLQGNTEAFF
TRBV9	.	12	.	TRBJ1-2	TGTGCCAGTAAACAGGGTTATGATGGCTACACCTTC	CASKQGYDGYTF
TRBV18	few	18	.	TRBJ1-3	TGTGCCAGCTCACCAAATACCCAGGCGGGGGGCTCTGGAAACACCATATATTTT	CASSPNTQAGGSGNTIYF
TRBV2	.	14	.	TRBJ1-3	TGTGCCAGCAGTGAACAGGGTTTGAGAAACACCATATATTTT	CASSEQGLRNTIYF
TRBV30	.	14	TRBD2	TRBJ2-7	TGTGCCTGGGCTCCAGCGGGGGGGCTCTACGAGCAGTACTTC	CAWAPAGGLYEQYF
TRBV18	.	13	.	TRBJ1-2	TGTGCCAGCTCACCAGTGGCAGGTGACGGCTACACCTTC	CASSPVAGDGYTF
TRBV6-5	.	14	.	TRBJ2-2	TGTGCCAGCAGTTATGGACTGAACACCGGGGAGCTGTTTTTT	CASSYGLNTGELFF
TRBV2	.	14	.	TRBJ1-1	TGTGCCAGCAGTGGTGGCGGGGGGAGGACTGAAGCTTTCTTT	CASSGGGGRTEAFF
TRBV6-2/TRBV6-3	.	14	TRBD1	TRBJ1-2	TGTGCCAGCAGTTATCCCGGACAGGACTATGGCTACACCTTC	CASSYPGQDYGYTF
TRBV6-6	.	15	TRBD2	TRBJ2-5	TGTGCCACCTCGAGTAGCGGGACACAAAGAGAGACCCAGTACTTC	CATSSSGTQRETQYF
TRBV4-1	.	15	.	TRBJ2-7	TGCGCCAGCAGCCCCTCTGTGGGGCGCCGCTACGAGCAGTACTTC	CASSPSVGRRYEQYF
TRBV30	.	13	TRBD1	TRBJ1-2	TGTGCCTGGAGTTTACAGGGGTCCTATGGCTACACCTTC	CAWSLQGSYGYTF
TRBV30	.	16	.	TRBJ2-2	TGTGCCTGGAGTGTAGCGAGGGAACTGAACACCGGGGAGCTGTTTTTT	CAWSVARELNTGELFF
TRBV7-2	.	16	.	TRBJ1-4	TGTGCCAGCAGCACCGGGGGGGCGGTCTCGTATGAAAAACTGTTTTTT	CASSTGGAVSYEKLFF
TRBV5-1	.	14	TRBD1	TRBJ2-7	TGCGCCAGCAGCTCGAAGACAGGGCCCTACGAGCAGTACTTC	CASSSKTGPYEQYF
TRBV5-4	.	16	TRBD1	TRBJ1-2	TGTGCCAGCAGCTCCCGGGGACAGCGAGCCAACTATGGCTACACCTTC	CASSSRGQRANYGYTF
TRBV10-3	once	12	.	TRBJ1-2	TGTGCCATCAGTGAGTCTTTATATGGCTACACCTTC	CAISESLYGYTF
TRBV4-1	.	17	TRBD1	TRBJ1-5	TGCGCCAGCAGCCAAAAACCGGGACAGGGGTTGGAACAGCCCCAGCATTTT	CASSQKPGQGLEQPQHF
TRBV20-1	.	14	TRBD2	TRBJ2-5	TGCAGTGCCAGTAGCGGGGGGGCGGAGGAGACCCAGTACTTC	CSASSGGAEETQYF
TRBV28	.	16	TRBD2	TRBJ2-3	TGTGCCAGCAGGCCAAGTAGCGGGGGGAACACAGATACGCAGTATTTT	CASRPSSGGNTDTQYF
TRBV7-2	.	17	TRBD2	TRBJ2-2	TGTGCCAGCAGCCGCGGTAGCGGGGGGGACAGCACCGGGGAGCTGTTTTTT	CASSRGSGGDSTGELFF
TRBV7-9	.	14	.	TRBJ1-1	TGTGCCAGCAGCTTATCGAGCGGGGACACTGAAGCTTTCTTT	CASSLSSGDTEAFF